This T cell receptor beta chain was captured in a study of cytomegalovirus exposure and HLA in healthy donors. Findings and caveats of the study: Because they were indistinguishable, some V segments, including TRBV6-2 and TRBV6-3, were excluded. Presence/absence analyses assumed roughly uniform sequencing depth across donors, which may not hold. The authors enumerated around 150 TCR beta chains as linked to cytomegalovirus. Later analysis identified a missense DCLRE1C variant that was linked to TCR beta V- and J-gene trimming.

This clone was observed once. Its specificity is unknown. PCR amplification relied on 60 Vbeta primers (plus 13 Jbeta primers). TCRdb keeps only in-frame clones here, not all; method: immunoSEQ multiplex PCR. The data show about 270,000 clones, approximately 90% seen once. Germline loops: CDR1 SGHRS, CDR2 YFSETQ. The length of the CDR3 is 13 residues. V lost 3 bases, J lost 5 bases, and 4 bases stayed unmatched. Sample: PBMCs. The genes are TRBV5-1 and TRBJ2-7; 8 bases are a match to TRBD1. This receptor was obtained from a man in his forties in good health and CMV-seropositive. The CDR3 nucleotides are TGCGCCAGCAGCTCCGGGACAGGTCACGAGCAGTACTTC. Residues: CASSSGTGHEQYF. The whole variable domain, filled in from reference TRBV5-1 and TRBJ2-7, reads KAGVTQTPRYLIKTRGQQVTLSCSPISGHRSVSWYQQTPGQGLQFLFEYFSETQRNKGNFPGRFSGRQFSNSRSEMNVSTLELGDSALYLCASSSGTGHEQYFGPGTRLTVT.